This T cell receptor (beta chain) derives from a study of blood T cell repertoires in COVID-19. CDR3 length equals 13 residues. V lost 5 bases, J lost 3 bases, and 13 bases lay in between. Germline CDR1 reads GTSNPN; CDR2 reads SVGIG (reference sequence). The authors' processing: Quantification of nucleated cells was approximated via reference gene primer amplification. Clones were read by immunoSEQ multiplex PCR, and TCRdb kept only the in-frame ones, dropping some. Clonal size and the V and J genes are those of that table, whereas D and trimming came from the DNA. The table lists approximately 56,000 clones, about 85% of them singletons.

The receptor's source is a woman of 80 years or more with acute or convalescent COVID-19. Sequencing was done on a sample of peripheral blood. The chain has TRBV30 and TRBJ1-2; tentative D call: TRBD1 (5 bases). CDR3 region: CAWGQGLHYGYTF. The DNA of the CDR3 is TGTGCCTGGGGCCAGGGCTTGCACTATGGCTACACCTTC.